Shown below are 28 T cell receptor beta chains from a single sample sequenced in a study of T cells in Graves' hyperthyroidism and ophthalmopathy. Amplified TCR beta CDR3 regions came from RNA transcripts. The TCR CDR3 was amplified in a first-round RT-PCR using the HTBI primer set. One entry per CDR3 protein, called by TCRdb with MiXCR from the multiplex PCR reads. This table has fewer than 250,000 distinct CDR3 sequences, 24% appearing once. The sequenced sample consisted of blood. These receptors originate from a woman aged 40 to 55 with Graves' ophthalmopathy.

This clonotype was counted many times. The gene calls are TRBV6-1 and TRBJ2-3, with 9 bases identical to TRBD1. The V and J ends lost 4 bases and 7 bases, in that order; junction bases with no gene match: 9. This CDR3 region has 15 residues. Germline V gene data show CDR1 as MNHNS and CDR2 as SASEGT. The CDR3 DNA sequence: TGTGCCAGCAGTGGCGGGACAGGGAAATCATATACGCAGTATTTT. It translates to CASSGGTGKSYTQYF.

The chain uses TRBV6-5 and TRBJ1-1; D is undetermined. This CDR3 is 13 amino acids long. CDR1 and CDR2 (germline): MNHEY, SVGAGI. V dropped 4 bases and J dropped 1 base, with 7 bases sitting between them. CDR3 region: CASSLRRNTEAFF. The CDR3 DNA sequence: TGTGCCAGCAGTTTGCGGAGGAACACTGAAGCTTTCTTT.

The DNA for the CDR3 is TGTGCCAGCAGCCCAAGCGAAACCGGGGAGCTGTTTTTT. It specifies CASSPSETGELFF. The chain combines TRBV7-8 with TRBJ2-2; no reliable D call. From germline, CDR1 is SGHVS and CDR2 FQNEAQ. This CDR3 comprises 13 residues. V gave up 5 bases and J gave up 5 bases, with 9 bases separating them.

This clonotype was seen at least ten times. This sequence joins TRBV30 and TRBJ2-7; 8 nucleotides agree with TRBD1. CDR3 length: 13 amino acids. The V gene's germline CDR1 is GTSNPN and CDR2 SVGIG (reference sequence). V lost 1 base, J lost 6 bases, and 5 bases stayed unmatched. In DNA, the CDR3 is TGTGCCTGGAGTGGGACAGGGTATAGCGAGCAGTACTTC. Translating gives CAWSGTGYSEQYF.

This clonotype was observed at least ten times. The chain recombines TRBV6-1 with TRBJ1-2, with 8 bases lining up with TRBD1. The CDR3 has 16 amino acids. With V trimmed by 7 bases and J by 1 base, 11 bases remained unmatched. The germline gives CDR1 MNHNS, CDR2 SASEGT. This CDR3 reads CASKPTGAQSNYGYTF. CDR3 nucleotides: TGTGCCAGCAAACCGACAGGGGCTCAAAGTAACTATGGCTACACCTTC.

This clonotype was observed once. The V gene is TRBV28, the J gene TRBJ2-2; 9 nucleotides align to TRBD1. Trimming cost V 5 bases and J 5 bases; bases outside gene matches: 6. Germline CDR1 and CDR2: MDHEN and SYDVKM. CDR3 length: 15 residues. CDR3 sequence reads: CASSTGGEGTGELFF. CDR3 bases: TGTGCCAGCAGTACAGGGGGCGAGGGAACCGGGGAGCTGTTTTTT.

This clonotype came up many times. This chain joins TRBV30 and TRBJ2-7; D remains ambiguous. CDR1 and CDR2 (germline): GTSNPN, SVGIG (reference sequence). Trimming stripped 4 bases from V and 3 bases from J, with 10 bases between. This CDR3 comprises 12 residues. DNA for the CDR3: TGTGCCTGGAATCAGCACAACTACGAGCAGTACTTC. It specifies CAWNQHNYEQYF.

Many counts were recorded for this clonotype. The rearrangement links TRBV28 to TRBJ2-3; 7 bases are shared with TRBD2. V shed 3 bases, J shed 0 bases, and the junction held 6 bases outside the gene matches. The CDR3 extends over 16 amino acids. CDR1 and CDR2 from the germline V gene are MDHEN and SYDVKM. DNA for the CDR3: TGTGCCAGCAGTTTGGCTTTAGCGGGCAGCACAGATACGCAGTATTTT. It codes for CASSLALAGSTDTQYF. Full variable domain (missing parts from reference TRBV28 and TRBJ2-3): DVKVTQSSRYLVKRTGEKVFLECVQDMDHENMFWYRQDPGLGLRLIYFSYDVKMKEKGDIPEGYSVSREKKERFSLILESASTNQTSMYLCASSLALAGSTDTQYFGPGTRLTVL.

V usage is TRBV11-1 and J usage is TRBJ2-5, with 8 bases fitting TRBD1. V shed 5 bases and J 0 bases; nucleotides not matched to a gene: 2. The V gene's germline CDR1 is SGHAT and CDR2 FQDESV (reference sequence). The CDR3 loop spans 14 amino acids. CDR3 region: CASSKDRDQETQYF. DNA of the CDR3: TGTGCCAGCAGCAAGGACAGGGACCAAGAGACCCAGTACTTC.

This clonotype was picked up many times. The chain links TRBV18 to TRBJ2-7; D might be TRBD1 or TRBD2, each matching 5 bases. Germline-derived CDR1 and CDR2 are KGHSH and LQKENI. V lost 1 base to trimming and J lost 7 bases, with 11 bases between them. There are 13 residues in the CDR3. DNA of the CDR3: TGTGCCAGCTCACCACGGGACCCGGGGGAGCAGTACTTC. It yields the protein CASSPRDPGEQYF.

This clonotype was recorded many times. As DNA, the CDR3 is TGTGCCAGCAGCCAAGGGGTAGCGGGAGGGCCTTTCCCAGAGACCCAGTACTTC. Protein sequence: CASSQGVAGGPFPETQYF. The rearrangement uses TRBV4-2 and TRBJ2-5, with TRBD2 matching over 11 bases. CDR3 length: 18 residues. Trimming removed 1 base from V and 4 bases from J; junction bases left unmatched: 11. Germline-derived CDR1 and CDR2 are LGHNA and YNFKEQ.

The table lists this clonotype with many counts. The rearrangement uses TRBV28 and TRBJ2-7; D possibly uses TRBD1 or TRBD2 (6 bases each). Trimming took off 8 bases at V and 0 bases at J, with 17 bases between the two ends. CDR1 and CDR2 (germline): MDHEN, SYDVKM. The CDR3 spans 15 residues. DNA of the CDR3: TGTGCCAGCTCTCAAGGGGGGCCCTCCTCCTACGAGCAGTACTTC. It specifies CASSQGGPSSYEQYF.

In its sample, this clonotype was seen once. One end of the junction does not line up with germline, which may come from a read error. The J gene is TRBJ1-1, the V gene TRBV19, with D possibly TRBD1 on 5 matching bases. CDR3 size: 14 residues. The germline V gene has CDR1 LNHDA and CDR2 SQIVND (reference sequence). The CDR3 protein is CASSMGRIYTEAFF. CDR3 sequence (DNA): TGTGCCAGTAGTATGGGGCGAATTTACACAGAAGCTTTCTTT.

This clonotype was seen a handful of times. This sequence joins TRBV3-1 and TRBJ2-5; 13 nucleotides agree with TRBD2. The CDR3 consists of 18 residues. The ends lost 0 bases at V and 4 bases at J; junction bases unmatched: 8. Germline V gene lookup returns CDR1 LGHDT and CDR2 YNNKEL (reference sequence). The CDR3 is CASSQEGHGLAGVETQYF. The CDR3 DNA is TGTGCCAGCAGCCAAGAGGGCCATGGACTAGCGGGAGTAGAGACCCAGTACTTC.

This clonotype has ten or more counts. The V and J genes are TRBV7-8 and TRBJ2-5; 13 bases are a match to TRBD2. Germline V gene sequence: CDR1 SGHVS, CDR2 FQNEAQ. The CDR3 extends over 21 amino acids. The J segment lost 7 bases and the V segment lost 4 bases, leaving 24 bases of the junction unmatched. This chain's CDR3 is CASSSAPGQRWTSGSYATQYF. In DNA form, the CDR3 reads TGTGCCAGCAGCTCGGCCCCCGGACAGCGCTGGACTAGCGGGAGTTATGCGACCCAGTACTTC.

The rearrangement joins TRBV6-1 to TRBJ1-1; D is perhaps TRBD1 (6 bases). CDR1 MNHNS and CDR2 SASEGT come from the germline V gene. The CDR3 loop spans 14 amino acids. Deletions cut 4 bases from V and 1 base from J, with 10 bases between. CDR3 sequence (DNA): TGTGCCAGCAGTGCGTCGGACAGGAACACTGAAGCTTTCTTT. Its protein product is CASSASDRNTEAFF.

This clonotype has a count of ten or more. V is TRBV6-4 and J is TRBJ2-7, with a possible D match to TRBD1 (5 bases). The CDR3 has 14 residues. V was trimmed by 2 bases and J by 5 bases, leaving 13 bases between them. CDR1 is MRHNA, CDR2 SNTAGT, per germline. Here the CDR3 reads CASSDTIRANEQYF. The CDR3 DNA sequence: TGTGCCAGCAGTGACACAATCAGGGCTAACGAGCAGTACTTC.

This clonotype was counted many times. The chain employs TRBV6-2 or TRBV6-3 and TRBJ1-2; perhaps TRBD1 as D (6 bases). Trimming removed 8 bases from V and 4 bases from J, with 11 bases in between. From germline, CDR1 is MNHEY and CDR2 SVGEGT. The CDR3 consists of 12 residues. This chain's CDR3 is CASWAGVYGYTF. The DNA of the CDR3 is TGTGCCAGCTGGGCAGGGGTCTATGGCTACACCTTC.

This clonotype was counted at least ten times. The chain recombines TRBV27 with TRBJ2-2; 8 positions match TRBD2. Germline CDR1 is MNHEY and CDR2 is SMNVEV (reference sequence). The V gene end was trimmed by 5 bases and the J gene end by 4 bases; junction bases not matched to a gene: 9. This CDR3 is 16 amino acids long. The CDR3 sequence is CASSLTAGEGTGELFF. The CDR3 DNA reads TGTGCCAGCAGTCTCACAGCGGGAGAGGGCACCGGGGAGCTGTTTTTT.

V and J are TRBV27 and TRBJ2-7; TRBD1 is a possible D gene (6 bases). This CDR3 contains 15 residues. Germline V gene lookup returns CDR1 MNHEY and CDR2 SMNVEV (reference sequence). The germline V and J ends were trimmed by 3 bases and 2 bases, with 14 bases remaining between them. The CDR3 region has the DNA TGTGCCAGCAGTTTCGGAACGACAGGAACCTACGAGCAGTACTTC. As protein: CASSFGTTGTYEQYF.

This clonotype was observed once. The rearrangement uses TRBV7-2 and TRBJ1-6; D is undetermined. Trimming took 5 bases from V and 7 from J, leaving 12 bases between them. This CDR3 region has 14 residues. The germline V gene has CDR1 SGHTA and CDR2 FQGNSA. The CDR3 coding sequence is TGTGCCAGCAGCCTAATACCCGAGAATTCACCCCTCCACTTT. Amino acids: CASSLIPENSPLHF.

V and J are TRBV15 and TRBJ2-2; possible D gene TRBD2, 5 bases. Germline V lookup: CDR1 LNHNV, CDR2 YYDKDF (reference sequence). The CDR3 loop spans 16 amino acids. The V gene lost 0 bases and the J gene lost 2 bases, with 10 bases spanning the gap. The CDR3 protein is CATSRETGINTGELFF. The DNA of the CDR3 is TGTGCCACCAGCAGAGAGACGGGGATAAACACCGGGGAGCTGTTTTTT. Filled out from reference TRBV15 and TRBJ2-2, the complete variable domain reads DAMVIQNPRYQVTQFGKPVTLSCSQTLNHNVMYWYQQKSSQAPKLLFHYYDKDFNNEADTPDNFQSRRPNTSFCFLDIRSPGLGDTAMYLCATSRETGINTGELFFGEGSRLTVL.

There are many counts of this clonotype. The gene calls are TRBV12-3 or TRBV12-4 and TRBJ2-7, with 11 bases fitting TRBD2. The CDR3 has 20 residues. The V and J ends lost 1 base and 2 bases, in that order; junction bases with no gene match: 16. CDR3 in amino acids: CASSLGPRLAGHQGAYEQYF. For the CDR3, the DNA is TGTGCCAGCAGTTTAGGACCCCGACTAGCGGGACACCAAGGAGCCTACGAGCAGTACTTC.

This clonotype was observed many times. This sequence joins TRBV3-1 and TRBJ2-5; TRBD1 is a possible D gene (6 bases). The V end was cut by 3 bases, the J end by 5 bases, with 7 bases between. In germline, CDR1 is LGHDT, CDR2 YNNKEL (reference sequence). The CDR3 contains 12 residues. The CDR3 spells CASSQGAETQYF. As DNA, the CDR3 is TGTGCCAGCAGCCAGGGGGCGGAGACCCAGTACTTC.

This clonotype was recorded a few times. The chain carries TRBV28 and TRBJ1-2, with a possible D match to TRBD1 (5 bases). V was clipped by 6 bases and J by 8 bases, with 16 bases between them. The CDR3 is made up of 13 amino acids. Germline V gene lookup returns CDR1 MDHEN and CDR2 SYDVKM. The CDR3 region is CASRISGRGGYTF. For the CDR3, the DNA is TGTGCCAGCAGGATATCGGGGCGAGGGGGCTACACCTTC.

This clonotype was observed at least ten times. The V call is TRBV5-1, the J call TRBJ1-1; TRBD1 matches 8 bases. Per germline, CDR1 SGHRS and CDR2 YFSETQ. This CDR3 comprises 14 residues. Germline trimming cut 4 bases from V and 1 base from J; bases unmatched to any gene: 3. Here the CDR3 DNA reads TGCGCCAGCAGCGTAACAGGGGGGAACACTGAAGCTTTCTTT. It translates to CASSVTGGNTEAFF.

A word on this clonotype: Its ends do not fully match the called genes, so a read error is possible. The rearrangement links TRBV12-3 or TRBV12-4 to TRBJ2-7; perhaps TRBD1 as D (6 bases). This CDR3 comprises 12 residues. The CDR3 region is CASNLDSYEQSF. CDR3 nucleotide sequence: TGTGCCAGCAATTTGGACAGCTACGAGCAGTCCTTC.

This clonotype occurred many times. V and J are TRBV27 and TRBJ1-1; D perhaps matches TRBD1 (5 bases). There are 14 residues in the CDR3. With 2 bases removed from V and 0 bases from J, the gap between germline ends came to 7 bases. Germline CDR1 and CDR2: MNHEY and SMNVEV (reference sequence). DNA for the CDR3: TGTGCCAGCAGTTTAGGGACTATGAACACTGAAGCTTTCTTT. Its translation is CASSLGTMNTEAFF.